The 28 T cell receptor beta chains given below trace back to one sample, sequenced in a study of patients and donors after allogeneic stem cell transplantation (TCRdb year 2020). Libraries came from RT-PCR. TCRdb names NextSeq 550 as the instrument used. In TCRdb, the public reads were trimmed at Q25 with fastp and aligned with MiXCR, with productive beta chains retained. All rows with the same CDR3 protein become a single entry with the most common DNA and genes. This sample comprises 150,000 to 200,000 distinct CDR3 sequences, more than 35% of them detected only once. The ten most abundant clones make up 25% to 35% of the sample. The sample consisted of blood, either unsorted or a sorted T cell fraction (not recorded which). These receptors came from a human donor who was either an allogeneic HSCT recipient or a stem cell or donor lymphocyte infusion donor (not recorded which). It is not recorded whose cells these are; they may come from a transplant donor.

A few counts support this clonotype. This chain joins TRBV27 and TRBJ1-4; possible D gene TRBD1, 5 bases. The V end was cut by 4 bases, the J end by 8 bases, with 14 bases between. The CDR3 extends over 14 amino acids. CDR1 is MNHEY, CDR2 SMNVEV, per germline (reference sequence). The CDR3 is CASSSQGLEEKLFF. DNA for the CDR3: TGTGCCAGCAGTTCTCAGGGTTTAGAGGAAAAACTGTTTTTT.

The gene calls are TRBV6-2 or TRBV6-3 and TRBJ2-7; 9 positions match TRBD2. Germline trimming cut 2 bases from V and 1 base from J; bases unmatched to any gene: 3. The germline CDR1 and CDR2 sequences are MNHEY and SVGEGT. This CDR3 spans 15 amino acids. The CDR3: CASSYRAGGSYEQYF. In nucleotides, the CDR3 is TGTGCCAGCAGTTACCGAGCGGGAGGTTCCTACGAGCAGTACTTC.

This clonotype was recorded a few times. This rearrangement joins TRBV2 to TRBJ2-1; D remains ambiguous. Germline V CDR1 and CDR2: SNHLY, FYNNEI. CDR3 length equals 15 residues. The germline V and J ends were trimmed by 9 bases and 0 bases, with 15 bases remaining between them. CDR3 residues: CARTPRSDSYNEQFF. CDR3 sequence (DNA): TGTGCCAGAACCCCCCGCAGCGACTCCTACAATGAGCAGTTCTTC.

The chain carries TRBV9 and TRBJ2-7; D might be TRBD2 (5 bases). The CDR3 extends over 13 amino acids. The germline gives CDR1 SGDLS, CDR2 YYNGEE. Trimming took off 4 bases at V and 2 bases at J, with 10 bases between the two ends. As DNA, the CDR3 is TGTGCCAGCAGCCCCGGGATCCCCTACGAGCAGTACTTC. Its protein is CASSPGIPYEQYF.

V usage is TRBV4-2 and J usage is TRBJ2-2, with 11 bases fitting TRBD2. The length of the CDR3 is 18 residues. The trim removed 2 bases at V and 6 bases at J, leaving 11 bases unmatched. Germline-derived CDR1 and CDR2 are LGHNA and YNFKEQ. CDR3 in amino acids: CASSQSIAGGPGAGELFF. The CDR3, as DNA: TGTGCCAGCAGCCAATCCATAGCGGGAGGGCCTGGAGCCGGGGAGCTGTTTTTT.

The rearrangement uses TRBV21-1 and TRBJ2-3. TRBV21-1 is shown as a pseudogene. This CDR3 has 14 residues. In DNA form, the CDR3 reads TGTGCCAGCAGCAAAGTGGACCGCACAGATACGCAGTATTTT. It specifies CASSKVDRTDTQYF.

The chain uses TRBV5-1 and TRBJ1-5; tentative D call: TRBD1 (6 bases). Between the trimmed V and J ends, which lost 0 bases and 6 bases, there was a span of 10 bases. This CDR3 contains 14 residues. Germline V gene lookup returns CDR1 SGHRS and CDR2 YFSETQ. CDR3 amino acids: CASSLGQVGQPQHF. DNA of the CDR3: TGCGCCAGCAGCTTGGGACAGGTTGGTCAGCCCCAGCATTTT.

The chain is built from TRBV6-5 and TRBJ2-3; TRBD2 matches 8 bases. The trim removed 6 bases at V and 0 bases at J, leaving 8 bases unmatched. This CDR3 region has 16 residues. CDR1 is MNHEY and CDR2 is SVGAGI in the germline V gene. Here the CDR3 reads CASSRKLAASTDTQYF. Here the CDR3 DNA reads TGTGCCAGCAGCCGTAAACTAGCGGCGAGCACAGATACGCAGTATTTT.

This clonotype was observed a few times. The V call is TRBV6-5, the J call TRBJ2-7, with 7 bases fitting TRBD2. Germline trimming cut 5 bases from V and 6 bases from J; bases unmatched to any gene: 7. This CDR3 spans 13 amino acids. CDR1 is MNHEY and CDR2 is SVGAGI in the germline V gene. CDR3 nucleotides: TGTGCCAGCAGTCTCAGGTGGGGGGGCGAGCAGTACTTC. Its translation is CASSLRWGGEQYF.

The chain carries TRBV29-1 and TRBJ1-1; the D gene is possibly TRBD1 (6 bases). V lost 2 bases, J lost 0 bases, and 10 bases lay in between. The germline V gene encodes CDR1 SQVTM and CDR2 ANQGSEA. This CDR3 is built from 14 residues. The CDR3 nucleotides read TGCAGCGTTGAAAATAGGGGGGTGAACACTGAAGCTTTCTTT. This codes for CSVENRGVNTEAFF.

The V call is TRBV6-1, the J call TRBJ2-7, with 9 bases fitting TRBD1. Germline V gene lookup returns CDR1 MNHNS and CDR2 SASEGT. The junction had 8 bases not matched to a gene; V was cut back by 1 base and J by 1 base. This CDR3 comprises 17 residues. The CDR3 spells CASSEVGTGKRSYEQYF. In DNA form, the CDR3 reads TGTGCCAGCAGTGAAGTGGGGACAGGGAAAAGGTCCTACGAGCAGTACTTC.

The J gene is TRBJ1-2, the V gene TRBV20-1; the D is unclear. The ends were cut back, 7 bases at V and 7 bases at J, with 7 bases in the middle. The germline gives CDR1 DFQATT, CDR2 SNEGSKA (reference sequence). This CDR3 contains 9 residues. In DNA form, the CDR3 reads TGCAGTGGGACGGGTGGCTACACCTTC. It encodes CSGTGGYTF.

This chain links TRBV7-9 with TRBJ2-3; possible D gene TRBD2, 5 bases. V lost 4 bases and J lost 3, with 26 bases in between. The CDR3 extends over 19 amino acids. From germline, CDR1 is SEHNR and CDR2 FQNEAQ (reference sequence). The CDR3 spells CASSSTEAETLWGTDTQYF. The CDR3 nucleotides read TGTGCCAGCAGCTCAACGGAGGCGGAAACCCTTTGGGGAACAGATACGCAGTATTTT.

This clonotype has just a few counts. The gene calls are TRBV12-3 or TRBV12-4 and TRBJ1-1, with D tentatively TRBD1 (6 bases). The CDR3 runs to 13 residues. Between the trimmed V and J ends, which lost 5 bases and 4 bases, there was a span of 11 bases. This CDR3 reads CASSPTGFTEAFF. The CDR3, as DNA: TGTGCCAGCAGTCCAACAGGGTTCACTGAAGCTTTCTTT.

The J gene is TRBJ1-1, the V gene TRBV15, with TRBD1 matching 10 bases. With 3 bases clipped from V and 7 bases from J, the junction kept 5 bases outside the gene matches. The CDR3 totals 14 residues. CDR1 and CDR2 from the germline V gene are LNHNV and YYDKDF (reference sequence). The chain's CDR3 is CATSRRDRGIEAFF. The CDR3 DNA sequence: TGTGCCACCAGCAGGAGGGACAGGGGAATTGAAGCTTTCTTT.

In this sample, this clonotype turned up a few times. In nucleotides, the CDR3 is TGTGCCAGCAGCCAAGATCATCCTCGGAAGATAGGCACAGATACGCAGTATTTT. Encoded protein: CASSQDHPRKIGTDTQYF. This chain joins TRBV4-2 and TRBJ2-3; D remains unclear. The CDR3 loop spans 18 amino acids. Per the germline V gene, CDR1 is LGHNA and CDR2 is YNFKEQ. The V gene lost 0 bases and the J gene lost 1 base, with 17 bases spanning the gap.

The chain is built from TRBV5-1 and TRBJ2-2; 7 nucleotides agree with TRBD1. This CDR3 is 16 amino acids long. In germline, CDR1 is SGHRS, CDR2 YFSETQ. Trimming took 6 bases from V and 1 from J; bases not matched to a gene: 9. CDR3 in amino acids: CASNDRESKNTGELFF. For the CDR3, the DNA is TGCGCCAGCAACGACAGGGAAAGTAAGAACACCGGGGAGCTGTTTTTT.

This clonotype was seen a few times. V is TRBV6-5 and J is TRBJ1-3; D is ambiguous. Trimming left V 0 bases short and J 0 bases short, with 12 bases between. Germline CDR1 MNHEY, CDR2 SVGAGI. This CDR3 is 17 amino acids long. The DNA for the CDR3 is TGTGCCAGCAGTTACTCCCCCGGACCCGCCTCTGGAAACACCATATATTTT. Translation: CASSYSPGPASGNTIYF.

The genes are TRBV5-1 and TRBJ2-2, with 7 positions matching TRBD1. V lost 3 bases, J lost 4 bases, and 9 bases stayed unmatched. Germline V gives CDR1 SGHRS, CDR2 YFSETQ. The CDR3 consists of 16 residues. This CDR3 reads CASSSGQLYGTGELFF. In DNA form, the CDR3 reads TGCGCCAGCAGCTCGGGACAGCTCTATGGCACCGGGGAGCTGTTTTTT. Full variable domain (remainder filled in from reference TRBV5-1 and TRBJ2-2): KAGVTQTPRYLIKTRGQQVTLSCSPISGHRSVSWYQQTPGQGLQFLFEYFSETQRNKGNFPGRFSGRQFSNSRSEMNVSTLELGDSALYLCASSSGQLYGTGELFFGEGSRLTVL.

The chain combines TRBV12-3 or TRBV12-4 with TRBJ2-1; 8 bases fit TRBD2. The ends lost 8 bases at V and 0 bases at J; junction bases unmatched: 3. The CDR3 is 14 residues long. The CDR3 loop reads CASGAGASYNEQFF. DNA for the CDR3: TGTGCCAGCGGAGCGGGAGCCTCCTACAATGAGCAGTTCTTC.

This clonotype occurred a few times. J is TRBJ1-4 and V is TRBV12-3 or TRBV12-4; unclear D gene. V was cut by 0 bases and J by 7 bases, with 15 bases left in between. CDR3 length: 16 residues. This CDR3 is CASSLARSTVSEKLFF. CDR3 bases: TGTGCCAGCAGTTTAGCGAGGTCAACGGTTAGTGAAAAACTGTTTTTT.

This clonotype appeared a few times. The rearrangement links TRBV12-3 or TRBV12-4 to TRBJ1-2; the D is unclear. Between the trimmed V and J ends, which lost 6 bases and 8 bases, there was a span of 22 bases. The CDR3 totals 15 residues. The CDR3 loop is CASSAPWGGLGGYTF. DNA for the CDR3: TGTGCCAGCAGCGCACCGTGGGGAGGGCTCGGAGGCTACACCTTC.

Note on this clonotype: At one end, the junction sequence differs from germline, possibly due to a read error. This chain connects TRBV4-3 to TRBJ2-1; D unresolved. This CDR3 is built from 15 residues. Germline values: CDR1 LGHNA, CDR2 YSLEER. The CDR3: CASSQENDGFYEQFF. The CDR3 DNA is TGCGCCAGCAGCCAAGAGAATGACGGGTTCTATGAACAGTTCTTC.

This clonotype was seen only a few times. The chain carries TRBV7-9 and TRBJ2-7; D is ambiguous. There are 14 residues in the CDR3. Trimming left V 6 bases short and J 0 bases short, with 12 bases between. CDR1 and CDR2 from the germline V gene are SEHNR and FQNEAQ (reference sequence). In DNA, the CDR3 is TGTGCCAGCAGTTCGACCGGACCCTCCTACGAGCAGTACTTC. Translating gives CASSSTGPSYEQYF.

This clonotype appeared a few times. The V call is TRBV7-9, the J call TRBJ1-1; weak D call: TRBD1 (5 bases). Germline V gene sequence: CDR1 SEHNR, CDR2 FQNEAQ (reference sequence). The CDR3 length is 15 residues. V was cut by 7 bases and J by 1 base, with 16 bases left in between. This CDR3 is CASTPGGAENTEAFF. The CDR3 DNA follows: TGTGCCAGCACCCCGGGTGGGGCAGAGAACACTGAAGCTTTCTTT.

This clonotype was seen once. The chain couples TRBV4-1 to TRBJ1-1, with D perhaps TRBD1 (5 bases). The CDR3 loop spans 15 amino acids. V lost 1 base and J lost 3, with 12 bases in between. CDR1 and CDR2 from the germline V gene are MGHRA and YSYEKL. Here the CDR3 DNA reads TGCGCCAGCAGCCAAGGGAGCAAAGGGGACACTGAAGCTTTCTTT. Amino acids: CASSQGSKGDTEAFF.

The J gene is TRBJ1-4, the V gene TRBV29-1; TRBD1 agrees at 7 bases. V lost 7 bases and J lost 8; bases outside the gene matches: 10. This CDR3 is built from 13 residues. Per the germline V gene, CDR1 is SQVTM and CDR2 is ANQGSEA. CDR3 nucleotide sequence: TGCAGCGCCTTACAGGGGTTTGGGGAAAAACTGTTTTTT. This gives the protein CSALQGFGEKLFF.

This chain uses TRBV3-1 with TRBJ2-1, with 9 bases aligning to TRBD1. This CDR3 comprises 15 residues. Trimming took 4 bases from V and 2 from J; bases not matched to a gene: 3. Germline V gene sequence: CDR1 LGHDT, CDR2 YNNKEL (reference sequence). CDR3 in DNA: TGTGCCAGCAGCCGGGACAGGGACCCCTACAATGAGCAGTTCTTC. It codes for CASSRDRDPYNEQFF.